This T cell receptor beta chain derives from a study of cytomegalovirus exposure and HLA in healthy donors (dated by TCRdb to 2016 to 2017). The study in broad terms: An earlier analysis of several hundred of the donors reported 250 to 350 Gb of sequence data and roughly 110 million unique TCR beta sequences from 150 million to 200 million T cells. An early release that covered several hundred HLA-typed donors contained approximately 300 gigabases of sequencing data and approximately 85 million unique TCR sequences. The genetic ancestry cluster associated with self-reported Caucasian donors included over 80% of the 398 genotyped donors. The study aimed to test whether signatures of past pathogen exposure could be identified by cataloging public T cell receptors. The T cell repertoires of 666 subjects were profiled by immunosequencing and related to cytomegalovirus serostatus. In addition to the first cohort of about 650 subjects, a separate validation cohort of over 90 different subjects was used. High-throughput TCR immunosequencing, statistical association of individual TCRs with disease status, and machine learning were combined to predict cytomegalovirus infection status. To study patterns of TCR occurrence, a later analysis re-analyzed previously published TCR beta repertoires from more than 550 donors and added high-resolution HLA genotyping. Rather than drawing on any new phenotypic data, the later analysis identified candidate immune exposures from TCR beta sequences and the way those sequences occurred across donors. An earlier analysis of several hundred of the donors applied high-throughput TCR beta sequencing to assess whether each TCR beta V gene segment acted as functional or pseudogenic. Alongside the repertoire data, information on donor age, sex, ethnicity and CMV serostatus was compiled. A later genetic analysis used genome-wide SNP genotypes for about three fifths of the roughly 700 donors, treating that subset as a discovery cohort. Every repertoire in the discovery cohort had been generated on one and the same sequencing platform. HLA typing included class I and class II loci at four-digit resolution. The number of typed donors differed by locus: about 620-630 for A, B, C, DRB1 and DQB1; 500 to 550 for DQA1; around 610 for DPA1; and some 470 for DPB1. Four or five DR-DQ haplotypes were handled as single units for association and clustering, since linkage in the cohort was strong. On average, roughly 250,000 unique TCR beta nucleotide sequences were sequenced per donor among 398 genotyped donors of the cohort, with roughly 18% of those sequences being non-productive. The paper's findings and limits, for the study overall: A later analysis found that most CMV-associated TCR beta chains appeared HLA-restricted, with HLA associations seemingly driven largely by CMV exposure. Because counts were too low, some 17 rarely observed V segments, including chromosome 9 orphons, were left out of the earlier analysis of approximately 580 of the donors. Most TCR sequences were seen in very few donors, while some public TCRs were found in many individuals. A cluster of highly shared sequence variants was judged likely to represent a technical artifact of the sequencing pipeline. A later genetic analysis associated a missense DCLRE1C variant with V-gene and J-gene trimming of TCR beta chains, and an independent cohort replicated the association. A further reported finding was that TCR beta sequences accurately predicted the HLA-A and HLA-B alleles for most subjects in the first cohort. A few of the identified cytomegalovirus-associated TCR beta chains were confirmed in vitro to be specific for cytomegalovirus antigens. According to a later analysis, TCR association rates differed among HLA loci, with DRB1 alleles showing the most associated TCRs and HLA-C alleles showing the fewest. In a later genetic analysis, fewer N-insertions in productive TCRs were reported among donors in an Asian-associated ancestry cluster than the roughly 640-donor mean. In a later analysis, 15,000 to 20,000 TCR beta sequences were associated with specific HLA alleles at a false discovery rate of 0.05. In an earlier analysis of about 600 of the donors, most TCR beta V segments appeared in productive rearrangements about 90% or about 30% of the time, broadly matching IMGT annotations. Roughly uniform sequencing depth across donors was assumed in presence/absence analyses, although this assumption may not hold. Immune exposure information for the cohort was limited to CMV serostatus. The authors suggested that the approach could potentially be generalized to other disease states and immunological phenotypes. In a later analysis, HLA-associated TCR beta chains showed more clonal expansion and lower generation probabilities than non-associated chains that were equally common. Only TCR beta chains were sequenced in this cohort, and the absence of alpha or paired-chain data limited detectable features. The study listed 150 to 200 TCR beta chains as associated with cytomegalovirus. Several of the top co-occurrence clusters appeared to be linked to parvovirus B19, influenza, CMV and Epstein-Barr virus, according to a later analysis. The 87-base-pair reads could not distinguish some IMGT-functional V segments, including TRBV6-2 and TRBV6-3, so those segments were excluded. HLA typing was unavailable for some donors at each locus, so association tests used only the typed subset. Linkage disequilibrium might explain the correlated functional status among segregating V segments, but an unknown experimental factor could not be ruled out. Cytomegalovirus status was reported to be diagnosed by the classifier with high specificity and sensitivity in both the original and validation cohorts. Assigning TCR associations to individual alleles was difficult when HLA alleles, especially DR and DQ, strongly co-occurred.

Of note for this clone: Its recognized antigen is unknown. Base quality data are lacking; no much larger clone is found one base away.

Taken from the germline V gene (reference sequence), the CDR1 and CDR2 loops are SEHNR and FQNEAQ. V and J lose 1 base and 4 bases, and a span of 10 bases separates them. The CDR3 starts with the cysteine, ends with the phenylalanine, and has 15 residues. Just the 45-base CDR3 DNA is kept, in frame starting at base 1. The library was produced with the immunoSEQ multiplex PCR assay. For the multiplex PCR, a mixture combining 60 forward primers for TCR Vbeta segments and 13 reverse primers for TCR Jbeta segments was used. The CDR3 region of rearranged TCR beta genes was amplified from genomic DNA with a multiplex PCR assay. On the Illumina HiSeq System, the amplified TCR beta libraries were sequenced as 87-base-pair reads. In the authors' own workflow: A later analysis tallied around 87 million unique TCR beta chains across the 666 repertoires, and about 12 million of those chains were shared by two or more donors. A nearest-neighbor algorithm error-corrected the raw reads and collapsed the reads into unique sequences, merging closely related sequences to remove PCR and sequencing errors. CDR3 sequences were aligned to IMGT reference sequences to assign V, D and J gene segments. Each retained sequence needed at least a six-nucleotide match to both a V gene segment and a J gene segment. A rearrangement counted as productive if the CDR3 had no stop codons and remained in frame with V and J, and every other rearrangement counted as non-productive. Following IMGT convention, CDR3 was defined as the stretch from the second conserved V-encoded cysteine to the conserved J-encoded phenylalanine. Sequences without an unambiguous match to a single V gene segment were excluded from the earlier analysis of 500 to 700 of the donors. In an earlier analysis of approximately 550 of the donors, V segments were called functional above 56.7% productive rearrangements and were called segregating when the between-donor standard deviation exceeded 5%. A statistical classification framework was developed to diagnose cytomegalovirus status using the catalog of TCR beta chain sequences. V and J gene assignment, in a later analysis, came from comparing TCR nucleotide sequences with IMGT/GENE-DB human TR gene sequences. A later analysis assigned CDR3 sequences and most-parsimonious VDJ recombination scenarios with the TCRdist pipeline. In a later analysis, every TCR beta chain was defined by the combination of its CDR3 amino acid sequence and its V-gene family, and reads without a unique V-gene family were dropped. A later analysis removed 450 to 600 highly shared, low-generation-probability nucleotide sequences to deal with suspected cross-contamination and a sequencing artifact. For each public chain, a later analysis derived a clonal expansion index from normalized ranks of inferred template counts within each repertoire. In a later analysis, generation probabilities were computed using a VDJ recombination model fitted to out-of-frame rearrangements, and the results were checked against IGoR. In a later analysis, TCR-TCR, TCR-HLA and TCR-CMV co-occurrence was scored with hypergeometric tests, and a repertoire-size bias correction was applied to TCR pairs. False discovery rates were estimated in a later analysis by permuting HLA or CMV assignments 20 times. In a later analysis, co-occurring TCRs were grouped with DBSCAN, and TCRdist sequence similarity was added when clustering was performed within HLA-allele-positive subsets. Repertoires with fewer than 30,000 or more than 120,000 public chains, plus five repertoires with anomalous nucleotide sharing, were excluded from co-occurrence clustering. TCRdb took over this immuneACCESS table, retaining in-frame rearrangements with V and J assigned. Such tables are incomplete; in checked studies, under half of the missing clones stem from an unresolved V gene, and the remainder is unexplained. That table furnishes V, J and clone size, whereas the DNA furnished D and trimming. This sample has 150,000 to 200,000 clones in its table, and 68% of those were observed once. The ten largest clones represent roughly 2.7% of the sample.

The cohort comprised 550 to 700 healthy bone marrow donors. Cohort members were all nominally healthy when sampled, although unrecorded immune exposures were likely present. The donor was CMV seropositive and belonged to the group of more than 250 seropositive cohort members. A peripheral blood sample was collected from each donor, and TCR beta sequencing was performed on peripheral blood mononuclear cells. Genomic DNA extraction from the blood cell samples was performed with the Qiagen DNeasy Blood Extraction Kit. Recombination joined TRBV7-9 with TRBJ1-4; no D gene call is confident. This TCR was recovered from a woman between 35 and 50 years old in good health and CMV-seropositive. The sample was PBMCs. For the CDR3, the sequence is CASSLEGGNNEKLFF. Here is the DNA: TGTGCCAGCAGCTTAGAAGGCGGGAATAATGAAAAACTGTTTTTT.